This TCR beta chain was obtained from a study of cytomegalovirus exposure and HLA in healthy donors. Study as a whole: As an earlier analysis found, 150 million to 200 million T cells yielded 90 million to 140 million unique TCR beta sequences. Study findings and constraints: In vitro data verified a few CMV-associated chains as specific for CMV antigens. Among immune exposure information, only CMV serostatus was available.

The study ran its PCR with 60 Vbeta and 13 Jbeta primers. The method was immunoSEQ multiplex PCR; TCRdb's version includes in-frame clones alone and lacks a portion of them. There are approximately 97,000 clones in the sample; roughly 60% occur only once, and less than 5% lies in the top ten. This clone has only a few counts. The antigen is undetermined. This CDR3 has 11 amino acids. V was trimmed by 4 bases and J by 4 bases, leaving 7 bases between them. Germline assignment: CDR1 DFQATT and CDR2 SNEGSKA (reference sequence). The gene calls are TRBV20-1 and TRBJ2-5; possible D gene TRBD1, 6 bases. The specimen was PBMCs. This clonotype originated in a human donor in good health. CDR3 nucleotide sequence: TGCAGTGCTACAGGGGTAGAGACCCAGTACTTC. Its protein is CSATGVETQYF.